The T cell receptor beta chain described here comes from a study of cytomegalovirus exposure and HLA in healthy donors. 13 Jbeta primers and 60 Vbeta primers were used for the PCR. Assay used: immunoSEQ multiplex PCR; TCRdb lists only in-frame clones, some missing. Of more than 95,000 clones in the sample, around three quarters were seen once. The sample holds a few counts of this clone. The trim removed 5 bases at V and 7 bases at J, leaving 3 bases unmatched. CDR3 size: 13 residues. In germline, CDR1 is SGHAT, CDR2 FQNNGV. V gene TRBV11-2 combines with J gene TRBJ2-2, with 8 bases lining up with TRBD2. Sequencing was carried out using PBMCs. The source is a man younger than 45 in good health and CMV-seropositive. The CDR3 DNA reads as TGTGCCAGCAGCGCCAGCGGGAGCGGGGAGCTGTTTTTT. Translated, it gives CASSASGSGELFF.